This T cell receptor (beta chain) was sequenced for a study of shared clonotypes between healthy human individuals. Looking at the study overall: Researchers drew samples from two women and three men aged 18 to 49.

Investigators spread the genomic DNA of each subset evenly over several immunoSEQ plates. Sequencing used immunoSEQ multiplex PCR; TCRdb keeps in-frame clones, though not all of them. The sample has 500,000 to 700,000 clones, approximately 95% seen once. About this clone itself: Antigen: not known.

Study-level findings and limits: Enrolling few donors narrowed the genetic and exposure-history diversity that was represented.

Looked up from germline, CDR1 is LNHDA and CDR2 is SQIVND (reference sequence). Deletions cut 6 bases from V and 2 bases from J, with 11 bases between. The CDR3 covers 14 residues. Only CD45RO-negative cells positively selected for CCR7 counted as naive CD8 cells, so terminally differentiated effector memory CD45RA+ cells were excluded. The sequence came from a woman in her thirties in good health. The specimen was naive CD8+ T cells sorted from blood. The chain joins TRBV19 to TRBJ2-1, with D possibly TRBD2 on 6 matching bases. The chain's CDR3 is CASRGGLTYNEQFF. The CDR3 region has the DNA TGTGCCAGTAGGGGAGGTCTAACCTACAATGAGCAGTTCTTC.